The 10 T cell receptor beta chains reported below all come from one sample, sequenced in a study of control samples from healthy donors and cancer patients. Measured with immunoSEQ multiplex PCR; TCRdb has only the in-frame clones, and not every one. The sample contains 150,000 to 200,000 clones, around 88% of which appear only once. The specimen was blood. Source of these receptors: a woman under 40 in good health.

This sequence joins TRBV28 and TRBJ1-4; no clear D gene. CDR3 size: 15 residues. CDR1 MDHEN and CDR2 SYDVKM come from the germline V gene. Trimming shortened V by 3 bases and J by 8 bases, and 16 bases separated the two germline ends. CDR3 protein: CASSFAARLGEKLFF. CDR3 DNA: TGTGCCAGCAGTTTTGCTGCTAGATTGGGGGAAAAACTGTTTTTT.

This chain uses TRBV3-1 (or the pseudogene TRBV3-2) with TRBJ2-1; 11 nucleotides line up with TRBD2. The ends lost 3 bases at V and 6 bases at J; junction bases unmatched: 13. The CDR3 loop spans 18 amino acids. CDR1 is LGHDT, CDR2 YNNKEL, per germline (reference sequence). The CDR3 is CASSHASVGTSGSNEQFF. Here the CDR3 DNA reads TGTGCCAGCAGCCATGCTTCCGTTGGGACTAGCGGATCCAATGAGCAGTTCTTC.

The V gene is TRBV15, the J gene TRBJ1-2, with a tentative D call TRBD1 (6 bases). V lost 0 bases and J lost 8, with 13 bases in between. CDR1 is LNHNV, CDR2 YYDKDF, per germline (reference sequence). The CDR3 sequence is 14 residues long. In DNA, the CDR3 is TGTGCCACCAGCAGAGATATGGGGGCGGAGGGCTACACCTTC. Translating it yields CATSRDMGAEGYTF. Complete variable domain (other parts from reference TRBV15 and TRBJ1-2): DAMVIQNPRYQVTQFGKPVTLSCSQTLNHNVMYWYQQKSSQAPKLLFHYYDKDFNNEADTPDNFQSRRPNTSFCFLDIRSPGLGDTAMYLCATSRDMGAEGYTFGSGTRLTVV.

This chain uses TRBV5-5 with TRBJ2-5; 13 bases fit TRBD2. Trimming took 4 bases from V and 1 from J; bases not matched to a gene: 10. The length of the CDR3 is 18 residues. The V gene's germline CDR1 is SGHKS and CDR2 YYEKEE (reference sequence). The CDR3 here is CASSPGLAGPRPQETQYF. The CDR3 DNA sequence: TGTGCCAGCAGCCCGGGACTAGCGGGGCCGCGACCCCAAGAGACCCAGTACTTC.

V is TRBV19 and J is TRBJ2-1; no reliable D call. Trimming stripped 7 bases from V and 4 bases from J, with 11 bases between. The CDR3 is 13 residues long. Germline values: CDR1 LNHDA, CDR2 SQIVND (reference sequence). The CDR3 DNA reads TGTGCCAGTACCGGGCTTGATTACAATGAGCAGTTCTTC. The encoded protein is CASTGLDYNEQFF.

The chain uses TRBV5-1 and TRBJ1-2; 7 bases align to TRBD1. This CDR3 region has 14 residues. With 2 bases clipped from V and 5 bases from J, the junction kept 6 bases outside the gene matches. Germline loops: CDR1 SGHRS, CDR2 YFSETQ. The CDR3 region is CASSFEGADYGYTF. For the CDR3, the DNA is TGCGCCAGCAGCTTTGAGGGGGCTGATTATGGCTACACCTTC.

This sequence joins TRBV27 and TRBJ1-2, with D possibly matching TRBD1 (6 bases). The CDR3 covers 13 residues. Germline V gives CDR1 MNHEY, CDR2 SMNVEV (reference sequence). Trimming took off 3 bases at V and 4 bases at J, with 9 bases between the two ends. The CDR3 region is CASSLVQGYGYTF. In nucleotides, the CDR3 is TGTGCCAGCAGTTTGGTACAGGGCTATGGCTACACCTTC.

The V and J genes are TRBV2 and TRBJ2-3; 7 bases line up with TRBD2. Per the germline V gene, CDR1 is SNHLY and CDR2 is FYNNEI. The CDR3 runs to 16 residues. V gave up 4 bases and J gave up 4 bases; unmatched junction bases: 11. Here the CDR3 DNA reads TGTGCCAGCAGTGTTCGGAGAGGGAGGGCCGCAGATACGCAGTATTTT. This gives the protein CASSVRRGRAADTQYF.

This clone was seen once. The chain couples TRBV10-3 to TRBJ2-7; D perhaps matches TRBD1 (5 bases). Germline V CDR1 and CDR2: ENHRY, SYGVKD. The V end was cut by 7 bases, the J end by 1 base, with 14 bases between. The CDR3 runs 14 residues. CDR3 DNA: TGTGCCATCACCCGAACTGACAGATCCTACGAGCAGTACGTC. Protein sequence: CAITRTDRSYEQYV.

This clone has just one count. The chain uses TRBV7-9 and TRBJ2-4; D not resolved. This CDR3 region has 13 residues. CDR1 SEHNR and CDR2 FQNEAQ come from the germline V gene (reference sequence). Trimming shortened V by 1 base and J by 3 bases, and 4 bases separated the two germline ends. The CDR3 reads CASSLGSKNIQYF. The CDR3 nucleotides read TGTGCCAGCAGCTTAGGTAGCAAAAACATTCAGTACTTC.